This T cell receptor beta chain derives from a study of blood T cell repertoires in COVID-19. Study in general: Sites across the United States, Italy and Spain contributed samples from acute and convalescent COVID-19. Sources were T cells, B-cell-depleted T cells, or PBMCs; the material itself was cDNA or gDNA.

Per the authors' pipeline: Reference gene primer amplification yielded estimated nucleated cell counts. Sequencing was performed with immunoSEQ multiplex PCR; in TCRdb, only in-frame clones are kept and a portion is missing. That table is the source of V, J and clone size, and D and trimming were worked out from the DNA. The table records approximately 300,000 clones, around 82% of them present only once. The Seattle patients, enrolled during active infection, were followed longitudinally. What was sequenced was peripheral blood. This sequence originates from a person aged 70 to 85 with COVID-19, enrolled during active disease.

Here the CDR3 reads CATSDLTPGVITWNTEAFF. The CDR3 DNA reads TGTGCCACCAGTGATTTAACCCCAGGGGTAATAACTTGGAACACTGAAGCTTTCTTT. V gene TRBV24-1 combines with J gene TRBJ1-1; D possibly corresponds to TRBD1 (6 bases). CDR3 size: 19 residues. Trimming pared 1 base from V and 1 base from J, leaving 21 bases between. The germline V gene has CDR1 KGHDR and CDR2 SFDVKD.